This T cell receptor beta chain was documented in a study of cytomegalovirus exposure and HLA in healthy donors. The primer mix had 60 Vbeta and 13 Jbeta primers. The repertoire was sequenced with immunoSEQ multiplex PCR; TCRdb's copy has only in-frame clones and lacks some. This sample has approximately 110,000 clones; around 80% occur once, and the top ten carry under 0.3%. Study-wide results and caveats: Data from an earlier analysis indicated that most TCR beta V segments were productive either about 87% or about 30% of the time.

This clone turned up a few times. Its antigen is unknown. The CDR3 totals 18 residues. Germline CDR1 is SGHTA and CDR2 is FQGNSA. V lost 0 bases, J lost 8 bases, and 13 bases stayed unmatched. The V and J genes are TRBV7-2 and TRBJ1-2; TRBD1 aligns across 12 bases. The clonotype was recovered from a man aged 50 to 59 in good health and CMV-seronegative. Sequenced material: PBMCs. In DNA, the CDR3 is TGTGCCAGCAGCTTAGCATTTCCCGGGACAGGGGGCGCGTCGGGCTACACCTTC. Translating it yields CASSLAFPGTGGASGYTF.